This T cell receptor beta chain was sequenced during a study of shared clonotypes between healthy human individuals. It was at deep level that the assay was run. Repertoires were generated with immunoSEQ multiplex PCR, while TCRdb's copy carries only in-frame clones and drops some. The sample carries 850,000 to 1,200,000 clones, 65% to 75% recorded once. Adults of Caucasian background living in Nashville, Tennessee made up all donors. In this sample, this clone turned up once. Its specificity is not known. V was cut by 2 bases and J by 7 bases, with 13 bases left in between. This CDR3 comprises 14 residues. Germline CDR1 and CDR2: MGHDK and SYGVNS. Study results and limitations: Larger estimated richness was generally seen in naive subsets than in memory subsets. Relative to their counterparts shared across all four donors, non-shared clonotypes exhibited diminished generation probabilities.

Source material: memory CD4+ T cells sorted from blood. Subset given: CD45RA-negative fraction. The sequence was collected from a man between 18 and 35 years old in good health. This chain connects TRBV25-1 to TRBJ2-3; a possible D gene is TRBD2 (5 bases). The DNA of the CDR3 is TGTGCCAGCAGTGAACGACGGGGTCCTTATACGCAGTATTTT. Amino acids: CASSERRGPYTQYF. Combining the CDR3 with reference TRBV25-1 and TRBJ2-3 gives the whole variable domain EADIYQTPRYLVIGTGKKITLECSQTMGHDKMYWYQQDPGMELHLIHYSYGVNSTEKGDLSSESTVSRIRTEHFPLTLESARPSHTSQYLCASSERRGPYTQYFGPGTRLTVL.